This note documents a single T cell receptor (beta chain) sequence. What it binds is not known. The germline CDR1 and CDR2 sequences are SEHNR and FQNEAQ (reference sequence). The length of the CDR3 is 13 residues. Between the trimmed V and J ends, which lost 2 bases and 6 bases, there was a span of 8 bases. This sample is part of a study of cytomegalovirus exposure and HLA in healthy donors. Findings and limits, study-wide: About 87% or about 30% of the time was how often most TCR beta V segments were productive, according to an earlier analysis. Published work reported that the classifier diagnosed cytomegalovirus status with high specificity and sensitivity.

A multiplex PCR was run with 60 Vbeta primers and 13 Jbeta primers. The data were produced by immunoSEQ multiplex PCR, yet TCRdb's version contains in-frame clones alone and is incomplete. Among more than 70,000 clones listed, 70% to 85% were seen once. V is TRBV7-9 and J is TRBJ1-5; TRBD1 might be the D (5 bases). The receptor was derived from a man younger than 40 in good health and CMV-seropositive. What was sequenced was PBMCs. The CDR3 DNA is TGTGCCAGCAGCTTATACGGGGGTCAGCCCCAGCATTTT. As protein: CASSLYGGQPQHF.